The TCR beta chain described here comes from a study of T cells in Graves' hyperthyroidism and ophthalmopathy. This clonotype was found a few times. This CDR3 is built from 16 residues. Germline CDR1 is DFQATT and CDR2 is SNEGSKA (reference sequence). Trimming shortened V by 5 bases and J by 3 bases, and 23 bases separated the two germline ends. The CDR3 regions of TCR beta were amplified from RNA transcripts. A first-round RT-PCR of the TCR CDR3 used the HTBI primer set. MiXCR, applied by TCRdb to the multiplex PCR reads, yields one record per CDR3 protein. The sample records approximately 640,000 distinct CDR3 sequences, about a sixth being singletons.

The chain has TRBV20-1 and TRBJ2-7, with a possible D match to TRBD2 (5 bases). Sequencing was performed on blood. The clonotype was recovered from a woman in her twenties or thirties with Graves' hyperthyroidism. The CDR3 region is CSAEILKLDVGYEQYF. CDR3 nucleotides: TGCAGTGCTGAAATCCTAAAACTAGATGTGGGCTACGAGCAGTACTTC.